These 23 T cell receptor beta chains originate from one sample sequenced in a study of graft-versus-host responses after intestinal transplantation. Sequencing used immunoSEQ multiplex PCR; TCRdb keeps in-frame clones, though not all of them. The sample lists approximately 90,000 clones, 85% to 95% occurring once. Their target antigens are unknown. The sequences come from unstimulated CD8+ T cells sorted from spleen or lymph node cells, collected before intestinal transplant. These receptors were taken from a human donor who received an intestinal transplant.

The CDR3 bases are TGTGCCAGCAGCCACGGGGCCCGGGGGGAGCAGTTCTTC. Its translation: CASSHGARGEQFF. The chain recombines TRBV11-3 with TRBJ2-1; weak D call: TRBD2 (6 bases). The CDR3 has 13 residues. Germline loops: CDR1 SGHNT, CDR2 YENEEA. Trimming took 5 bases from V and 10 from J, leaving 15 bases between them. Drawing the rest from reference TRBV11-3 and TRBJ2-1, the complete variable domain is EAGVVQSPRYKIIEKKQPVAFWCNPISGHNTLYWYLQNLGQGPELLIRYENEEAVDDSQLPKDRFSAERLKGVDSTLKIQPAELGDSAVYLCASSHGARGEQFFGPGTRLTVL.

This sequence joins TRBV4-3 and TRBJ1-2; 7 positions match TRBD1. Germline CDR1 LGHNA, CDR2 YSLEER. Germline trimming cut 1 base from V and 7 bases from J; bases unmatched to any gene: 6. This CDR3 comprises 14 residues. The CDR3 sequence is CASSQGDSIGGYTF. Here the CDR3 DNA reads TGCGCCAGCAGCCAAGGGGACAGCATCGGTGGCTACACCTTC.

CDR3 DNA: TGTGCCAGCAGTGACGGAGGAGGACAGGGGGATTACAATGAGCAGTTCTTC. Protein sequence: CASSDGGGQGDYNEQFF. The rearrangement joins TRBV2 to TRBJ2-1; 10 nucleotides line up with TRBD1. Trimming at V came to 3 bases and at J to 4 bases, leaving 9 bases not matched to a gene. In germline, CDR1 is SNHLY, CDR2 FYNNEI. The CDR3 contains 17 residues.

The CDR3 protein is CASSLRRHVTEAFF. The CDR3 bases are TGTGCCAGCAGCTTACGCCGACATGTTACTGAAGCTTTCTTT. The chain has TRBV11-2 and TRBJ1-1; D not resolved. The V end lost 2 bases, the J end lost 5 bases, and 12 bases lay between the germline ends. The CDR3 spans 14 residues. The germline V gene encodes CDR1 SGHAT and CDR2 FQNNGV.

This chain joins TRBV5-8 and TRBJ1-5; possibly TRBD1 for D (5 bases). The CDR3 runs to 14 residues. Trimming took 2 bases from V and 3 from J, leaving 9 bases between them. Germline V lookup: CDR1 SGHTS, CDR2 YDEGEE. The CDR3 region has the DNA TGTGCCAGCAGCTTAACAGGACCCAATCAGCCCCAGCATTTT. Its translation is CASSLTGPNQPQHF.

The chain couples TRBV4-3 to TRBJ2-2; 10 bases agree with TRBD1. Germline V lookup: CDR1 LGHNA, CDR2 YSLEER. The CDR3 has 16 residues. J was trimmed by 3 bases and V by 5 bases; bases with no gene match: 6. The CDR3 nucleotides read TGCGCCAGCAGCGGGCGGACAGGGGGTTACACCGGGGAGCTGTTTTTT. Amino acids: CASSGRTGGYTGELFF.

The chain joins TRBV19 to TRBJ1-5; no firm D call. Germline CDR1 LNHDA, CDR2 SQIVND (reference sequence). The CDR3 has 15 amino acids. V lost 3 bases, J lost 0 bases, and 9 bases lay in between. The CDR3 loop reads CASSISADSNQPQHF. The CDR3 DNA reads TGTGCCAGTAGTATCTCTGCAGATAGCAATCAGCCCCAGCATTTT.

V and J are TRBV7-9 and TRBJ1-2, with D perhaps TRBD1 (6 bases). The germline V and J ends were trimmed by 4 bases and 5 bases, with 17 bases remaining between them. Per the germline V gene, CDR1 is SEHNR and CDR2 is FQNEAQ (reference sequence). The CDR3 runs 15 residues. This CDR3 is CASSSREGGPYGYTF. The DNA for the CDR3 is TGTGCCAGCAGCTCCCGGGAGGGGGGGCCTTATGGCTACACCTTC.

The chain carries TRBV30 and TRBJ2-3, with 9 bases identical to TRBD1. V shed 2 bases, J shed 0 bases, and the junction held 6 bases outside the gene matches. The germline V gene has CDR1 GTSNPN and CDR2 SVGIG (reference sequence). CDR3 length equals 16 residues. For the CDR3, the DNA is TGTGCCTGGAGTCAAGGACAGGGGAGGAGCACAGATACGCAGTATTTT. It codes for CAWSQGQGRSTDTQYF.

J is TRBJ2-1 and V is TRBV5-6; perhaps TRBD1 as D (6 bases). Germline CDR1 SGHDT, CDR2 YYEEEE. The V end lost 4 bases, the J end lost 0 bases, and 11 bases lay between the germline ends. The CDR3 length is 15 residues. In nucleotides, the CDR3 is TGTGCCAGCAGCCAAACAGGGACCTCCTACAATGAGCAGTTCTTC. Translating gives CASSQTGTSYNEQFF.

The chain is built from TRBV27 and TRBJ2-3, with 9 bases aligning to TRBD1. This CDR3 is built from 15 residues. Germline values: CDR1 MNHEY, CDR2 SMNVEV (reference sequence). V lost 5 bases to trimming and J lost 4 bases; unmatched junction nucleotides: 7. CDR3 protein: CASSRDRVLPDTQYF. CDR3 bases: TGTGCCAGCAGTCGGGACAGGGTCCTTCCAGATACGCAGTATTTT.

The genes are TRBV7-6 and TRBJ2-3; 8 nucleotides agree with TRBD2. Losses at the gene ends were 5 bases for V and 5 bases for J; bases not matched to a gene: 12. CDR1 and CDR2 (germline): SGHVS, FNYEAQ. The CDR3 has 16 residues. The CDR3: CASSERLGREGDTQYF. Written as DNA, the CDR3 is TGTGCCAGCAGCGAGAGACTCGGTCGGGAGGGAGATACGCAGTATTTT. The full variable domain, its missing parts supplied by reference TRBV7-6 and TRBJ2-3, is GAGVSQSPRYKVTKRGQDVALRCDPISGHVSLYWYRQALGQGPEFLTYFNYEAQQDKSGLPNDRFSAERPEGSISTLTIQRTEQRDSAMYRCASSERLGREGDTQYFGPGTRLTVL.

The CDR3 loop reads CAWSPWEGKDGYTF. The CDR3 coding sequence is TGTGCCTGGAGTCCCTGGGAGGGGAAAGATGGCTACACCTTC. This rearrangement joins TRBV30 to TRBJ1-2; tentatively, D is TRBD1 (5 bases). CDR1 is GTSNPN and CDR2 is SVGIG in the germline V gene (reference sequence). The CDR3 has 14 amino acids. The V end lost 2 bases, the J end lost 6 bases, and 16 bases lay between the germline ends.

A few counts support this clone. The chain combines TRBV10-2 with TRBJ1-1, with 11 bases identical to TRBD1. Germline V gene data show CDR1 as WSHSY and CDR2 as SAAADI. After removal of 7 bases from V and 5 bases from J, the junction contained 6 bases not matched to a gene. CDR3 length: 14 residues. The CDR3 coding sequence is TGCGCCAGCACCCATGGACAGGGGGCGACTGAAGCTTTCTTT. It specifies CASTHGQGATEAFF.

The V and J genes are TRBV7-9 and TRBJ2-1, with D unclear. The CDR3 is made up of 14 amino acids. CDR1 and CDR2 (germline): SEHNR, FQNEAQ (reference sequence). V lost 5 bases, J lost 7 bases, and 15 bases lay in between. The CDR3 DNA reads TGTGCCAGCAGCCCCCCCCGACTTATGAATGAGCAGTTCTTC. It translates to CASSPPRLMNEQFF.

The genes are TRBV5-6 and TRBJ2-3; the D gene is possibly TRBD2 (5 bases). CDR3 length: 19 amino acids. Trimming stripped 0 bases from V and 2 bases from J, with 22 bases between. Germline CDR1 SGHDT, CDR2 YYEEEE. Written as DNA, the CDR3 is TGTGCCAGCAGCTTGGAGTGGTCACCGGGTCGGGATAACACAGATACGCAGTATTTT. Amino acid sequence: CASSLEWSPGRDNTDTQYF. The complete variable domain, with remaining parts taken from reference TRBV5-6 and TRBJ2-3, reads DAGVTQSPTHLIKTRGQQVTLRCSPKSGHDTVSWYQQALGQGPQFIFQYYEEEERQRGNFPDRFSGHQFPNYSSELNVNALLLGDSALYLCASSLEWSPGRDNTDTQYFGPGTRLTVL.

The V call is TRBV27, the J call TRBJ1-1; D remains unclear. Germline CDR1 MNHEY, CDR2 SMNVEV (reference sequence). The V gene lost 2 bases and the J gene lost 1 base, with 14 bases spanning the gap. CDR3 length equals 16 residues. The CDR3, as DNA: TGTGCCAGCAGTTTAATCGGGGTGGAGGGGAACACTGAAGCTTTCTTT. Amino acids: CASSLIGVEGNTEAFF.

This chain links TRBV10-3 with TRBJ2-3; maybe TRBD2 (5 bases). The CDR3 runs 17 residues. V was cut by 2 bases and J by 2 bases, with 17 bases left in between. CDR1 ENHRY and CDR2 SYGVKD come from the germline V gene. The CDR3 is CAISEADLGRITDTQYF. The CDR3 nucleotides are TGTGCCATCAGTGAGGCTGATCTAGGGAGAATCACAGATACGCAGTATTTT.

The chain has TRBV9 and TRBJ2-3; D possibly corresponds to TRBD2 (5 bases). V lost 4 bases and J 2 bases, leaving 14 bases between the germline ends. The CDR3 covers 15 residues. Germline-derived CDR1 and CDR2 are SGDLS and YYNGEE. The CDR3 nucleotides are TGTGCCAGCAGCCCGTGGAGCGGAGACACAGATACGCAGTATTTT. It is translated as CASSPWSGDTDTQYF.

V gene TRBV5-5 combines with J gene TRBJ1-2, with 8 bases lining up with TRBD1. The germline V gene encodes CDR1 SGHKS and CDR2 YYEKEE (reference sequence). The CDR3 has 16 amino acids. J was trimmed by 7 bases and V by 1 base; bases with no gene match: 12. CDR3 sequence: CASSLLSGGNVFGYTF. In DNA form, the CDR3 reads TGTGCCAGCAGCTTGTTGTCAGGGGGCAACGTGTTTGGCTACACCTTC. The full variable domain, its missing parts supplied by reference TRBV5-5 and TRBJ1-2, is DAGVTQSPTHLIKTRGQQVTLRCSPISGHKSVSWYQQVLGQGPQFIFQYYEKEERGRGNFPDRFSARQFPNYSSELNVNALLLGDSALYLCASSLLSGGNVFGYTFGSGTRLTVV.

The chain uses TRBV11-3 and TRBJ2-7, with TRBD2 as a possible D gene (5 bases). V dropped 5 bases and J dropped 3 bases, with 11 bases sitting between them. Germline lookup yields CDR1 SGHNT and CDR2 YENEEA. The CDR3 is made up of 13 amino acids. The CDR3 coding sequence is TGTGCCAGCAGCCCCGGAGGCCTCTACGAGCAGTACTTC. Its protein is CASSPGGLYEQYF. Looking up the rest from reference TRBV11-3 and TRBJ2-7 gives the full variable domain: EAGVVQSPRYKIIEKKQPVAFWCNPISGHNTLYWYLQNLGQGPELLIRYENEEAVDDSQLPKDRFSAERLKGVDSTLKIQPAELGDSAVYLCASSPGGLYEQYFGPGTRLTVT.

The rearrangement uses TRBV4-3 and TRBJ2-3, with TRBD2 matching 8 bases. The CDR3 extends over 14 amino acids. CDR1 is LGHNA, CDR2 YSLEER, per germline. V lost 4 bases to trimming and J lost 8 bases; unmatched junction nucleotides: 8. In DNA, the CDR3 is TGCGCCAGCAGCCCAGCTAGCGCGGGGGGTACGCAGTATTTT. Translating gives CASSPASAGGTQYF.

The chain recombines TRBV19 with TRBJ1-1; tentative D call: TRBD1 (6 bases). The ends were cut back, 9 bases at V and 5 bases at J, with 19 bases in the middle. The CDR3 has 14 residues. Germline V gives CDR1 LNHDA, CDR2 SQIVND (reference sequence). CDR3 nucleotide sequence: TGTGCCAGCAAAACCGGGGGGGGGCAAACTGAAGCTTTCTTT. It codes for CASKTGGGQTEAFF.